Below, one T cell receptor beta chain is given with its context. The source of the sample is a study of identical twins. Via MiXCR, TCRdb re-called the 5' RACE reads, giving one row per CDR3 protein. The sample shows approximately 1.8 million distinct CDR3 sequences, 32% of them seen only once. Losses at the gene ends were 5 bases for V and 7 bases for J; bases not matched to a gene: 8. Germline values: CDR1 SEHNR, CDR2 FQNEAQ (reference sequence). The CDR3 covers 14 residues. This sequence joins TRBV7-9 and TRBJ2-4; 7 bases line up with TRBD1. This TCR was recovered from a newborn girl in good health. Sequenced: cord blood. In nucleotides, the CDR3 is TGTGCCAGCAGCGTCGTAGGGGGCGGGAACATTCAGTACTTC. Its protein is CASSVVGGGNIQYF.